This TCR beta chain stems from a study of read filtering for tumor transcriptome and immune sequencing. The CDR3 is 13 amino acids. Comment on this clonotype: With a much larger clone just one base away, this may be a read error.

From approximately 430 ng of RNA, a library with molecular barcoded alpha/delta and beta/gamma adaptors was made. One entry per CDR3 protein results from TCRdb running MiXCR on the reads. Of roughly 130,000 distinct CDR3 sequences listed, 13% are singletons. Bone marrow was sampled from every patient at the time of active disease. The rearrangement joins TRBV12-3 or TRBV12-4 to TRBJ1-1; D may be TRBD1 (6 bases). The TCR sequence derives from a donor aged 40 or over with multiple myeloma. Sample: a population of CD138-negative cells sorted from bone marrow. CDR3 loop: CASSPLGGTETFF. The CDR3 DNA reads as TGTGCCAGCAGTCCCCTGGGGGGCACTGAAACTTTCTTT.